This T cell receptor (beta chain) was retrieved from a study of blood T cell repertoires in COVID-19. At the level of the study: Both acute and convalescent COVID-19 samples were obtained from the United States, Italy and Spain. T cells, B-cell-depleted T cells, or PBMCs supplied cDNA or gDNA.

In the study's own analysis: The assay estimated nucleated cells by amplifying reference gene primers. Assay used: immunoSEQ multiplex PCR; TCRdb lists only in-frame clones, some missing. The DNA gave D and trimming, while V, J and clone size come from that table. The profile shows around 93,000 clones, about 80% of them singletons. This sequence originates from a man aged 80 or over with acute or convalescent COVID-19. Specimen: peripheral blood.

CDR3 in amino acids: CASSRGTWETQYF. The CDR3, as DNA: TGTGCCAGTAGTAGAGGGACTTGGGAGACCCAGTACTTC. The chain recombines TRBV19 with TRBJ2-5; D possibly corresponds to TRBD2 (6 bases). Germline loops: CDR1 LNHDA, CDR2 SQIVND (reference sequence). V shed 4 bases and J shed 5 bases, with 11 bases lying between them. The CDR3 totals 13 residues.